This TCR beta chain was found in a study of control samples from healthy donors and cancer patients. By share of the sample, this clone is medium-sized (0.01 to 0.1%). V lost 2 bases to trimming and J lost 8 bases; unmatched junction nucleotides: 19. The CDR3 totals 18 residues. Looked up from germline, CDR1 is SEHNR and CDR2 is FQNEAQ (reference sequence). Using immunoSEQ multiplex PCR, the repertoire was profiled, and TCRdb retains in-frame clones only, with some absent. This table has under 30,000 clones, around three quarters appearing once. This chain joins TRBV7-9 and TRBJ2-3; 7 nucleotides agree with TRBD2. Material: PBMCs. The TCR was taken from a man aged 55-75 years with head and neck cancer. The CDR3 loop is CASSLTHQTSSPEGTQYF. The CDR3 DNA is TGTGCCAGCAGCTTAACCCACCAGACTAGCAGCCCCGAGGGTACGCAGTATTTT.